This passage covers 30 T cell receptor beta chains from one sample sequenced in a study of cytomegalovirus exposure and HLA in healthy donors. Vbeta (60) and Jbeta (13) primers were used in the PCR. The method was immunoSEQ multiplex PCR; TCRdb's version includes in-frame clones alone and lacks a portion of them. Of about 220,000 clones listed, around 80% are singletons. Sequencing was performed on PBMCs. The receptors shown here come from a man aged 40-49 years in good health and CMV-seropositive.

This clone showed up just once. This chain joins TRBV2 and TRBJ1-5, with TRBD1 matching 7 bases. Germline V gene sequence: CDR1 SNHLY, CDR2 FYNNEI. This CDR3 is built from 17 residues. V shed 0 bases, J shed 5 bases, and the junction held 10 bases outside the gene matches. The CDR3 is CASSEALPGGNDQPQHF. The CDR3 DNA sequence: TGTGCCAGCAGTGAAGCGCTTCCAGGGGGTAACGATCAGCCCCAGCATTTT.

The chain joins TRBV7-9 to TRBJ1-3, with 12 bases lining up with TRBD1. The CDR3 consists of 16 residues. Germline V gives CDR1 SEHNR, CDR2 FQNEAQ (reference sequence). V was clipped by 3 bases and J by 4 bases; unmatched bases: 4. The CDR3 here is CASSLGQGAFGNTIYF. The CDR3 coding sequence is TGTGCCAGCAGCTTGGGACAGGGGGCTTTCGGAAACACCATATATTTT.

J is TRBJ1-1 and V is TRBV6-5, with 8 nucleotides matching TRBD1. J gave up 4 bases and V 6 bases, and 10 bases lay outside the gene matches. The CDR3 has 15 amino acids. Germline assignment: CDR1 MNHEY and CDR2 SVGAGI. CDR3 coding DNA: TGTGCCAGCAGCCCCACAGGGGGGGCGATCACTGAAGCTTTCTTT. Amino acid sequence: CASSPTGGAITEAFF.

V and J are TRBV6-6 and TRBJ1-1, with 8 bases identical to TRBD1. With V trimmed by 4 bases and J by 6 bases, 13 bases remained unmatched. In germline, CDR1 is MNHNY, CDR2 SVGAGI (reference sequence). The CDR3 spans 16 residues. The CDR3 DNA reads as TGTGCCAGCAGTTCCCGACAGGGGCCGACGTTCGCTGAAGCTTTCTTT. Its protein is CASSSRQGPTFAEAFF.

CDR3 DNA sequence: TGTGCCACCAGCAGAGGTCGGACTAGCTACGAGCAGTACGTC. This sequence encodes CATSRGRTSYEQYV. The genes are TRBV15 and TRBJ2-7, with 7 bases fitting TRBD2. CDR3 length: 14 amino acids. The V segment lost 1 base and the J segment 3 bases; nucleotides outside the gene matches: 3. The germline CDR1 and CDR2 sequences are LNHNV and YYDKDF (reference sequence).

J is TRBJ2-7 and V is TRBV4-1; 13 bases are shared with TRBD2. This CDR3 has 16 residues. Trimming at V came to 3 bases and at J to 2 bases, leaving 4 bases not matched to a gene. Germline V gives CDR1 MGHRA, CDR2 YSYEKL. CDR3 sequence (DNA): TGCGCCAGCAGCCATACAGGGACTAGCGGGACCTACGAGCAGTACTTC. The encoded protein is CASSHTGTSGTYEQYF.

This chain connects TRBV5-1 to TRBJ1-4; TRBD1 agrees at 9 bases. The germline V gene encodes CDR1 SGHRS and CDR2 YFSETQ. The CDR3 has 15 residues. V dropped 2 bases and J dropped 5; count of bases not matched to a gene: 4. The CDR3 nucleotides read TGCGCCAGCAGCTTCTCGGGACAGGGAAATGAAAAACTGTTTTTT. This codes for CASSFSGQGNEKLFF. The full variable domain, its missing parts supplied by reference TRBV5-1 and TRBJ1-4, is KAGVTQTPRYLIKTRGQQVTLSCSPISGHRSVSWYQQTPGQGLQFLFEYFSETQRNKGNFPGRFSGRQFSNSRSEMNVSTLELGDSALYLCASSFSGQGNEKLFFGSGTQLSVL.

This clone was detected once. The rearrangement joins TRBV5-1 to TRBJ2-7; 7 nucleotides agree with TRBD1. The CDR3 length is 14 residues. Germline V gene sequence: CDR1 SGHRS, CDR2 YFSETQ. The ends lost 0 bases at V and 3 bases at J; junction bases unmatched: 3. CDR3 in DNA: TGCGCCAGCAGCTTGGACAGGGGCTACTACGAGCAGTACTTC. This codes for CASSLDRGYYEQYF. Full variable domain (outside the CDR3, taken from reference TRBV5-1 and TRBJ2-7): KAGVTQTPRYLIKTRGQQVTLSCSPISGHRSVSWYQQTPGQGLQFLFEYFSETQRNKGNFPGRFSGRQFSNSRSEMNVSTLELGDSALYLCASSLDRGYYEQYFGPGTRLTVT.

V is TRBV21-1 and J is TRBJ1-1. TRBV21-1 is a pseudogene. The CDR3 extends over 14 amino acids. Here the CDR3 reads CASSNMGGLPEAFF. For the CDR3, the DNA is TGTGCCAGCAGCAATATGGGGGGGTTGCCTGAAGCTTTCTTT.

The V and J genes are TRBV4-2 and TRBJ1-2; a possible D gene is TRBD1 (6 bases). The CDR3 runs to 13 residues. Germline V lookup: CDR1 LGHNA, CDR2 YNFKEQ. V lost 2 bases and J 8 bases, leaving 12 bases between the germline ends. CDR3 nucleotides: TGTGCCAGCAGCCAAACGGACAGCCAAGGCTACACCTTC. Translated: CASSQTDSQGYTF.

The chain links TRBV7-9 to TRBJ2-2; 7 bases match TRBD1. Germline V gene lookup returns CDR1 SEHNR and CDR2 FQNEAQ (reference sequence). J lost 4 bases, V lost 3 bases, and 5 bases had no gene match. There are 15 residues in the CDR3. CDR3 sequence: CASSFRSGGTGELFF. The CDR3 DNA is TGTGCCAGCAGCTTCCGCTCAGGGGGCACCGGGGAGCTGTTTTTT. The full variable domain, completed using reference TRBV7-9 and TRBJ2-2, is DTGVSQNPRHKITKRGQNVTFRCDPISEHNRLYWYRQTLGQGPEFLTYFQNEAQLEKSRLLSDRFSAERPKGSFSTLEIQRTEQGDSAMYLCASSFRSGGTGELFFGEGSRLTVL.

The DNA for the CDR3 is TGTGCCAGCAGCGCCCCCAAGGGGGAGGGTTACCAAGAGACCCAGTACTTC. This codes for CASSAPKGEGYQETQYF. The chain links TRBV9 to TRBJ2-5; D possibly corresponds to TRBD2 (7 bases). V was trimmed by 3 bases and J by 0 bases, leaving 18 bases between them. From germline, CDR1 is SGDLS and CDR2 YYNGEE. The CDR3 has 17 amino acids. Based on the CDR3 plus reference TRBV9 and TRBJ2-5, the full variable domain is DSGVTQTPKHLITATGQRVTLRCSPRSGDLSVYWYQQSLDQGLQFLIQYYNGEERAKGNILERFSAQQFPDLHSELNLSSLELGDSALYFCASSAPKGEGYQETQYFGPGTRLLVL.

This clone showed up just once. This chain joins TRBV18 and TRBJ2-5, with 8 bases matching TRBD1. CDR1 is KGHSH, CDR2 LQKENI, per germline. With 3 bases clipped from V and 5 bases from J, the junction kept 5 bases outside the gene matches. This CDR3 spans 14 amino acids. This CDR3 reads CASSPLDREETQYF. The CDR3 nucleotides are TGTGCCAGCTCACCGTTGGACAGGGAGGAGACCCAGTACTTC.

The chain recombines TRBV2 with TRBJ2-3; D might be TRBD1 (5 bases). In germline, CDR1 is SNHLY, CDR2 FYNNEI. V was shortened by 3 bases and J by 2 bases, with 9 bases between the two germline ends. The CDR3 is 14 amino acids. DNA of the CDR3: TGTGCCAGCAGTGAGCCCAGGGTCACAGATACGCAGTATTTT. Residues: CASSEPRVTDTQYF.

The chain joins TRBV5-1 to TRBJ2-7, with 13 bases lining up with TRBD2. This CDR3 contains 15 residues. The junction had 6 bases not matched to a gene; V was cut back by 2 bases and J by 7 bases. Germline V CDR1 and CDR2: SGHRS, YFSETQ. As DNA, the CDR3 is TGCGCCAGCAGCTTCGGACTAGCGGGGGCAGAAGAGCAGTACGTC. Its translation is CASSFGLAGAEEQYV.

The CDR3 reads CASSLETTAAQYF. DNA of the CDR3: TGTGCCAGCAGCTTGGAAACCACAGCCGCGCAGTATTTT. The chain couples TRBV5-4 to TRBJ2-3, with D unclear. CDR1 and CDR2 from the germline V gene are SGHNT and YYREEE (reference sequence). The CDR3 contains 13 residues. V lost 0 bases, J lost 10 bases, and 12 bases lay in between.

This clone is a singleton in its sample. The V call is TRBV19, the J call TRBJ2-4, with a tentative D call TRBD2 (5 bases). This CDR3 is built from 15 residues. CDR1 is LNHDA, CDR2 SQIVND, per germline (reference sequence). Trimming cost V 5 bases and J 1 base, with 12 bases left between them. The CDR3 here is CASSPPRGAKNIQYF. For the CDR3, the DNA is TGTGCCAGTAGTCCCCCTAGAGGGGCCAAAAACATTCAGTACTTC. The complete variable domain, with remaining parts taken from reference TRBV19 and TRBJ2-4, reads DGGITQSPKYLFRKEGQNVTLSCEQNLNHDAMYWYRQDPGQGLRLIYYSQIVNDFQKGDIAEGYSVSREKKESFPLTVTSAQKNPTAFYLCASSPPRGAKNIQYFGAGTRLSVL.

This chain connects TRBV30 to TRBJ2-2, with D tentatively TRBD1 (6 bases). The V end lost 3 bases, the J end lost 2 bases, and 13 bases lay between the germline ends. CDR3 length: 15 amino acids. The germline V gene encodes CDR1 GTSNPN and CDR2 SVGIG (reference sequence). The CDR3 DNA reads TGTGCCTGGAGGGTGGGGGACACAAACACCGGGGAGCTGTTTTTT. Translating it yields CAWRVGDTNTGELFF.

In this sample, this clone turned up a few times. The chain links TRBV19 to TRBJ2-7; TRBD2 is a possible D gene (6 bases). The germline V gene encodes CDR1 LNHDA and CDR2 SQIVND (reference sequence). V lost 3 bases and J lost 1, with 7 bases in between. CDR3 size: 13 residues. DNA for the CDR3: TGTGCCAGTAGTATCCGGGAGTCCTACGAGCAGTACTTC. This gives the protein CASSIRESYEQYF.

V gene TRBV27 combines with J gene TRBJ2-3, with D perhaps matching TRBD2 (5 bases). The CDR3 is made up of 16 amino acids. The V gene lost 3 bases and the J gene lost 0 bases, with 13 bases spanning the gap. Germline CDR1 and CDR2: MNHEY and SMNVEV (reference sequence). The CDR3 reads CASSFSALPSTDTQYF. The DNA for the CDR3 is TGTGCCAGCAGTTTTAGCGCCTTGCCTAGCACAGATACGCAGTATTTT.

This clone has a handful of counts. This chain joins TRBV6-6 and TRBJ2-7; tentative D call: TRBD2 (5 bases). Trimming removed 2 bases from V and 4 bases from J, with 12 bases in between. There are 14 residues in the CDR3. Germline CDR1 MNHNY, CDR2 SVGAGI (reference sequence). Here the CDR3 reads CASSYQEGRYEQYF. In DNA, the CDR3 is TGTGCCAGCAGTTACCAAGAGGGCCGTTACGAGCAGTACTTC.

V usage is TRBV13 and J usage is TRBJ2-1; D is possibly TRBD1 (6 bases). Trimming removed 2 bases at V and 0 bases at J, with 11 bases between. Germline V gene data show CDR1 as PRHDT and CDR2 as FYEKMQ (reference sequence). The CDR3 is 16 amino acids. CDR3 in DNA: TGTGCCAGCAGCTTAAGGGGGAGCAGCTCCTACAATGAGCAGTTCTTC. It is translated as CASSLRGSSSYNEQFF.

The chain is built from TRBV6-6 and TRBJ1-5; D is uncertain. The CDR3 consists of 12 residues. V was clipped by 7 bases and J by 2 bases, with 6 bases between them. In germline, CDR1 is MNHNY, CDR2 SVGAGI (reference sequence). CDR3 nucleotide sequence: TGTGCCAGCACGGTGCGCAATCAGCCCCAGCATTTT. It encodes CASTVRNQPQHF.

This clone was detected only a few times. The rearrangement joins TRBV25-1 to TRBJ2-2; no reliable D call. Germline loops: CDR1 MGHDK, CDR2 SYGVNS. The length of the CDR3 is 12 residues. V was trimmed by 4 bases and J by 5 bases, leaving 5 bases between them. The CDR3 DNA reads as TGTGCCAGCAGTGTCTTTACCGGGGAGCTGTTTTTT. Encoded protein: CASSVFTGELFF. The full variable domain, completed using reference TRBV25-1 and TRBJ2-2, is EADIYQTPRYLVIGTGKKITLECSQTMGHDKMYWYQQDPGMELHLIHYSYGVNSTEKGDLSSESTVSRIRTEHFPLTLESARPSHTSQYLCASSVFTGELFFGEGSRLTVL.

This clone was observed a single time. The chain uses TRBV5-6 and TRBJ2-4; 8 nucleotides match TRBD1. V dropped 3 bases and J dropped 8; count of bases not matched to a gene: 7. This CDR3 spans 14 amino acids. Germline CDR1 and CDR2: SGHDT and YYEEEE. DNA of the CDR3: TGTGCCAGCAGCTACGGCGGACAGGGTGACATTCAGTACTTC. This codes for CASSYGGQGDIQYF.

The V and J genes are TRBV5-4 and TRBJ2-1, with D tentatively TRBD2 (6 bases). The CDR3 is made up of 14 amino acids. The germline CDR1 and CDR2 sequences are SGHNT and YYREEE (reference sequence). V gave up 2 bases and J gave up 7 bases, with 13 bases separating them. The DNA of the CDR3 is TGTGCCAGCAGCTTCTCTAGGGGAGGTAATGAGCAGTTCTTC. Residues: CASSFSRGGNEQFF.

The genes are TRBV15 and TRBJ1-4; D might be TRBD1 (5 bases). CDR1 is LNHNV, CDR2 YYDKDF, per germline (reference sequence). The CDR3 loop spans 15 amino acids. V was trimmed by 1 base and J by 7 bases, leaving 13 bases between them. CDR3 residues: CATSRGGGFGEKLFF. The DNA for the CDR3 is TGTGCCACCAGCAGAGGGGGGGGGTTTGGTGAAAAACTGTTTTTT.

V is TRBV2 and J is TRBJ2-5; 10 nucleotides align to TRBD2. In germline, CDR1 is SNHLY, CDR2 FYNNEI. V was pared by 6 bases and J by 0 bases, with 7 bases of the junction left unmatched. CDR3 length: 16 residues. CDR3 nucleotides: TGTGCCAGCAGATCAGCTAGCGGGGGTTACCAAGAGACCCAGTACTTC. This translates into CASRSASGGYQETQYF.

The chain has TRBV11-2 and TRBJ1-2, with unresolved D. This CDR3 is 15 amino acids long. Germline-derived CDR1 and CDR2 are SGHAT and FQNNGV. The V gene lost 2 bases and the J gene lost 4 bases, with 14 bases spanning the gap. CDR3 coding DNA: TGTGCCAGCAGCTTAACGGGGTCAGGAGGCTATGGCTACACCTTC. Translated: CASSLTGSGGYGYTF.

V and J are TRBV7-9 and TRBJ2-2; a possible D gene is TRBD1 (6 bases). V dropped 1 base and J dropped 3 bases, with 6 bases sitting between them. CDR3 size: 14 residues. Germline CDR1 and CDR2: SEHNR and FQNEAQ (reference sequence). The CDR3 reads CASSLDRDTGELFF. Here the CDR3 DNA reads TGTGCCAGCAGCTTAGACAGGGACACCGGGGAGCTGTTTTTT.